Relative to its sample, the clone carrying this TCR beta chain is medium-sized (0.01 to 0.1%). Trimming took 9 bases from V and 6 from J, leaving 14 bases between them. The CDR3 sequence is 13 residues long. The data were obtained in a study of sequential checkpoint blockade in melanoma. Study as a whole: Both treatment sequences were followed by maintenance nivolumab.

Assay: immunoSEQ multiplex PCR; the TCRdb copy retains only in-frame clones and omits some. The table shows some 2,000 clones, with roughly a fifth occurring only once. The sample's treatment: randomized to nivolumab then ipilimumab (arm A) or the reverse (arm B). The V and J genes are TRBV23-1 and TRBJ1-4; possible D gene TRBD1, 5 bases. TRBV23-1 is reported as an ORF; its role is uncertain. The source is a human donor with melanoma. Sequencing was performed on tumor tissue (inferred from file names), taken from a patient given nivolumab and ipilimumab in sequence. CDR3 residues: CASEEGHDEKLFF. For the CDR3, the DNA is TGCGCCAGTGAAGAGGGGCATGATGAAAAACTGTTTTTT.